This passage covers 27 T cell receptor beta chains from one sample sequenced in a study of blood T cells in healthy people across ages. A second PCR of roughly 7 to 11 cycles used a sample-barcoded 5' primer and a J-beta primer mix. TCRdb ran MiXCR on the 5' RACE reads and lists one entry per CDR3 protein. The top ten hold 20% to 25% of the sample, which has about 730,000 distinct CDR3 sequences, approximately 43% seen once. Source material: blood. These receptors all come from a woman in her sixties in good health.

V gene TRBV28 combines with J gene TRBJ2-6; 7 bases align to TRBD1. J lost 1 base, V lost 5 bases, and 8 bases had no gene match. The CDR3 totals 17 residues. CDR1 and CDR2 from the germline V gene are MDHEN and SYDVKM. The CDR3 bases are TGTGCCAGCAGTACCCGACAGGGTATTTCTGGGGCCAACGTCCTGACTTTC. Amino acid sequence: CASSTRQGISGANVLTF. Variable domain in full (rest from reference TRBV28 and TRBJ2-6): DVKVTQSSRYLVKRTGEKVFLECVQDMDHENMFWYRQDPGLGLRLIYFSYDVKMKEKGDIPEGYSVSREKKERFSLILESASTNQTSMYLCASSTRQGISGANVLTFGAGSRLTVL.

This clonotype has a count of ten or more. The chain is built from TRBV10-3 and TRBJ1-2, with 8 nucleotides matching TRBD1. Germline lookup yields CDR1 ENHRY and CDR2 SYGVKD. The CDR3 length is 13 residues. After removal of 3 bases from V and 4 bases from J, the junction contained 1 base not matched to a gene. This CDR3 is CAISDGQGYGYTF. CDR3 nucleotides: TGTGCCATCAGTGACGGACAGGGCTATGGCTACACCTTC.

The sample holds a few counts of this clonotype. The genes are TRBV25-1 and TRBJ2-5; D is possibly TRBD1 (6 bases). The CDR3 runs to 14 residues. Germline V gene sequence: CDR1 MGHDK, CDR2 SYGVNS. The V end was cut by 1 base, the J end by 3 bases, with 9 bases between. CDR3 coding DNA: TGTGCCAGCAGTGAATGGGCAGGGGAAGAGACCCAGTACTTC. Protein product: CASSEWAGEETQYF. The full variable domain, with the rest looked up from reference TRBV25-1 and TRBJ2-5, is EADIYQTPRYLVIGTGKKITLECSQTMGHDKMYWYQQDPGMELHLIHYSYGVNSTEKGDLSSESTVSRIRTEHFPLTLESARPSHTSQYLCASSEWAGEETQYFGPGTRLLVL.

This clonotype was seen only a few times. V and J are TRBV7-8 and TRBJ2-1; 9 nucleotides match TRBD2. The CDR3 runs 16 residues. From germline, CDR1 is SGHVS and CDR2 FQNEAQ. V lost 4 bases to trimming and J lost 3 bases; unmatched junction nucleotides: 7. CDR3 coding DNA: TGTGCCAGCAGCTCTAGTCCTAGCGGGAACTACAATGAGCAGTTCTTC. Translating it yields CASSSSPSGNYNEQFF.

A few counts support this clonotype. V gene TRBV5-1 combines with J gene TRBJ2-3; TRBD2 might be the D (6 bases). Germline lookup yields CDR1 SGHRS and CDR2 YFSETQ. This CDR3 contains 14 residues. V was clipped by 9 bases and J by 0 bases, with 14 bases between them. Here the CDR3 reads CATKTGTSTDTQYF. The CDR3, as DNA: TGCGCCACAAAGACCGGGACTAGCACAGATACGCAGTATTTT.

The chain employs TRBV4-3 and TRBJ2-3; D is perhaps TRBD1 (5 bases). The CDR3 loop spans 17 amino acids. V was shortened by 0 bases and J by 0 bases, with 13 bases between the two germline ends. Germline values: CDR1 LGHNA, CDR2 YSLEER. The CDR3 loop reads CASSQDRTQDSTDTQYF. CDR3 nucleotides: TGCGCCAGCAGCCAAGATAGGACACAAGATAGCACAGATACGCAGTATTTT.

This clonotype was seen a single time. One end of the junction does not line up with germline, which may come from a read error. J is TRBJ1-5 and V is TRBV4-3; 7 positions agree with TRBD1. Germline assignment: CDR1 LGHNA and CDR2 YSLEER. The CDR3 has 15 amino acids. The CDR3 region has the DNA TGCGCCAACAGCCAAGATCGACAGGGTGCCCAGCCCCAGCATTTT. This gives the protein CANSQDRQGAQPQHF.

The chain employs TRBV29-1 and TRBJ2-1; D gene ambiguous. Germline V lookup: CDR1 SQVTM, CDR2 ANQGSEA. This CDR3 is built from 10 residues. The V gene lost 5 bases and the J gene lost 6 bases, with 5 bases spanning the gap. The CDR3 DNA sequence: TGCAGCGTTTCCATCAATGAGCAGTTCTTC. This gives the protein CSVSINEQFF.

This sequence joins TRBV30 and TRBJ2-5, with D unresolved. CDR3 length equals 12 residues. Germline-derived CDR1 and CDR2 are GTSNPN and SVGIG (reference sequence). Trimming took off 4 bases at V and 4 bases at J, with 10 bases between the two ends. The CDR3 loop reads CAWKGQSETQYF. The CDR3 nucleotides are TGTGCCTGGAAGGGTCAGTCAGAGACCCAGTACTTC.

This clonotype was detected a few times. The chain employs TRBV21-1 and TRBJ2-7. TRBV21-1 is deemed a pseudogene. This CDR3 has 13 amino acids. The CDR3: CASGYRRIYEQYF. CDR3 coding DNA: TGTGCCAGCGGCTATAGAAGGATCTACGAGCAGTACTTC.

A word on this clonotype: Germline is not matched at one junction end, which may reflect a read error. The chain has TRBV2 and TRBJ2-7; D assignment may be TRBD1 or TRBD2 (6 bases each). Germline values: CDR1 SNHLY, CDR2 FYNNEI. The CDR3 covers 13 residues. DNA for the CDR3: TGTGCCGGCAGTGGGGGGACAAACAATGAGCAGTACTTC. It encodes CAGSGGTNNEQYF.

As to this clonotype: This sequence may be a read error, since a much larger clone differs from it by one base. The V and J genes are TRBV10-3 and TRBJ2-3, with 12 positions matching TRBD2. CDR1 and CDR2 (germline): ENHRY, SYGVKD. The CDR3 has 14 amino acids. With V trimmed by 6 bases and J by 5 bases, 3 bases remained unmatched. The CDR3 here is CAIRETSGRDTQYF. The CDR3 DNA is TGTGCCATCAGGGAGACTAGCGGGAGAGATACGCAGTATTTT.

In its sample, this clonotype was seen a few times. V is TRBV12-3 or TRBV12-4 and J is TRBJ2-7; tentative D call: TRBD1 (6 bases). The end of the DNA is better explained by TRBJ2-5, so the J call may be wrong. CDR3 length: 12 amino acids. The CDR3 sequence is CASSFRGETQYF. CDR3 bases: TGTGCCAGCAGCTTCAGGGGAGAGACCCAGTACTTC.

This chain connects TRBV5-6 to TRBJ1-6; tentative D call: TRBD1 (6 bases). This CDR3 region has 16 residues. The V gene's germline CDR1 is SGHDT and CDR2 YYEEEE. Trimming stripped 4 bases from V and 2 bases from J, with 13 bases between. The CDR3 region is CASSITGPTYNSPLHF. The CDR3 nucleotides are TGTGCCAGCAGCATAACAGGGCCAACCTATAATTCACCCCTCCACTTT.

The rearrangement joins TRBV12-3 or TRBV12-4 to TRBJ2-5, with 10 positions matching TRBD2. V trimming: 5 bases; J trimming: 11 bases; junction bases outside the gene matches: 17. The CDR3 runs to 16 residues. Here the CDR3 reads CASSQSVAGGFYEQYF. The CDR3, as DNA: TGTGCCAGCAGTCAGTCTGTAGCGGGGGGTTTCTATGAGCAGTACTTC.

This clonotype appeared a few times. The genes are TRBV6-2 or TRBV6-3 and TRBJ2-7; 10 bases match TRBD2. The CDR3 spans 14 residues. J was trimmed by 4 bases and V by 8 bases; bases with no gene match: 8. The germline V gene encodes CDR1 MNHEY and CDR2 SVGEGT. The CDR3 DNA reads TGTGCCAGCGTAACCGGGACTAGCGAATACGAGCAGTACTTC. Amino acid sequence: CASVTGTSEYEQYF.

This clonotype was seen a handful of times. The CDR3, as DNA: TGTGCCAGCAGTGAGGGGGTCGGGGGGGGAGATGATACGCAGTATTTT. It specifies CASSEGVGGGDDTQYF. The chain is built from TRBV6-1 and TRBJ2-3; 8 bases align to TRBD2. Germline assignment: CDR1 MNHNS and CDR2 SASEGT. Trimming cost V 3 bases and J 6 bases; bases outside gene matches: 11. This CDR3 spans 16 amino acids.

This clonotype was recorded at least ten times. The chain uses TRBV12-3 or TRBV12-4 and TRBJ2-3; D is perhaps TRBD2 (5 bases). CDR3 length equals 16 residues. V was trimmed by 2 bases and J by 3 bases, leaving 15 bases between them. CDR3 in DNA: TGTGCCAGCAGTTTAAAGGGCAGCGGAAGGACAGATACGCAGTATTTT. This sequence encodes CASSLKGSGRTDTQYF.

The chain is built from TRBV5-1 and TRBJ2-3; D ambiguous. V was pared by 4 bases and J by 0 bases, with 12 bases between. CDR1 SGHRS and CDR2 YFSETQ come from the germline V gene. This CDR3 comprises 15 residues. The CDR3 DNA follows: TGCGCCAGCAGCCCACGGATCTCTAGCACAGATACGCAGTATTTT. Protein: CASSPRISSTDTQYF.

Only a few counts were recorded for this clonotype. V usage is TRBV27 and J usage is TRBJ2-6; D is unclear. Looked up from germline, CDR1 is MNHEY and CDR2 is SMNVEV (reference sequence). This CDR3 spans 15 amino acids. Trimming removed 2 bases at V and 3 bases at J, with 8 bases between. This CDR3 is CASSLNLGGANVLTF. The CDR3 DNA follows: TGTGCCAGCAGTTTAAATTTAGGTGGGGCCAACGTCCTGACTTTC.

The gene calls are TRBV28 and TRBJ2-5, with 14 nucleotides matching TRBD2. CDR1 and CDR2 from the germline V gene are MDHEN and SYDVKM. The CDR3 length is 15 residues. V lost 6 bases and J lost 11; bases outside the gene matches: 11. In DNA form, the CDR3 reads TGTGCCAGCAGACCTCCGGGACTAGCGGGAGTGACGCAGTACTTC. Translation: CASRPPGLAGVTQYF.

V gene TRBV6-6 combines with J gene TRBJ2-1; 11 nucleotides agree with TRBD2. The CDR3 has 13 residues. The trim removed 7 bases at V and 7 bases at J, leaving 3 bases unmatched. The germline V gene encodes CDR1 MNHNY and CDR2 SVGAGI (reference sequence). Written as DNA, the CDR3 is TGTGCCAGCACCCCTAGCGGGAGGAATGAGCAGTTCTTC. Translating it yields CASTPSGRNEQFF.

This chain joins TRBV20-1 and TRBJ2-7; 7 positions match TRBD2. The V gene's germline CDR1 is DFQATT and CDR2 SNEGSKA (reference sequence). The junction had 7 bases not matched to a gene; V was cut back by 3 bases and J by 5 bases. This CDR3 comprises 13 residues. The CDR3 region is CSASSGIRHEQYF. In nucleotides, the CDR3 is TGCAGTGCTAGCAGCGGGATAAGGCACGAGCAGTACTTC.

The chain joins TRBV28 to TRBJ1-5, with D possibly matching TRBD1 (5 bases). Deletions cut 6 bases from V and 4 bases from J, with 22 bases between. The CDR3 contains 17 residues. The germline CDR1 and CDR2 sequences are MDHEN and SYDVKM. CDR3 sequence (DNA): TGTGCCAGCAGCCTAACGGGGCATCCTTTGGGGAATCAGCCCCAGCATTTT. This sequence encodes CASSLTGHPLGNQPQHF.

The rearrangement links TRBV5-1 to TRBJ2-1; D unresolved. Trimming cost V 0 bases and J 0 bases, with 13 bases left between them. CDR3 size: 17 residues. Germline V lookup: CDR1 SGHRS, CDR2 YFSETQ. CDR3 coding DNA: TGCGCCAGCAGCTTGGATCCCTTCAAGAGCTCCTACAATGAGCAGTTCTTC. Translated, it gives CASSLDPFKSSYNEQFF.

This clonotype was recorded only once. One base away lies a much larger clone, so this may be a sequencing read error. This chain joins TRBV29-1 and TRBJ2-7; TRBD1 matches at 10 bases. The DNA end is a closer match to TRBJ2-5, so the J assignment may be wrong. The CDR3 covers 14 residues. The germline CDR1 and CDR2 sequences are SQVTM and ANQGSEA. DNA for the CDR3: TGCAGCGTCGTAGACAGGGGGCTAGGAGGGACCCAGTACTTC. It codes for CSVVDRGLGGTQYF.

This clonotype was detected a few times. The chain couples TRBV10-3 to TRBJ2-1; 10 bases line up with TRBD2. V shed 0 bases and J 5 bases; nucleotides not matched to a gene: 7. The CDR3 runs to 17 residues. CDR1 ENHRY and CDR2 SYGVKD come from the germline V gene. CDR3 amino acids: CAISESFGTSENNEQFF. The CDR3 DNA sequence: TGTGCCATCAGTGAGTCTTTCGGGACTAGCGAAAACAATGAGCAGTTCTTC.